This TCR beta chain was obtained from a study of cytomegalovirus exposure and HLA in healthy donors. The overall study: A previous analysis identified around 120 million unique TCR beta sequences derived from 180 million or so T cells. The study's early data release held some 85 million unique TCRs from HLA-typed donors.

Broader study findings: In a later analysis, V- and J-gene trimming of beta chains associated with a DCLRE1C missense variant, replicated independently. Sequences of the TCR beta chain were said to predict the HLA-A and HLA-B alleles of most subjects accurately.

The PCR used 60 Vbeta and 13 Jbeta primers. Some clones are missing from TCRdb's copy, which holds only in-frame ones; the method was immunoSEQ multiplex PCR. The sample shows 110,000 or so clones, roughly 82% of them seen only once. Comment on this clone: Its antigen is as yet unknown. The sample has other DNA sequences that encode this CDR3 too.

Deletions cut 1 base from V and 6 bases from J, with 6 bases between. Germline CDR1 LNHDA, CDR2 SQIVND (reference sequence). CDR3 length: 12 residues. The sample taken for sequencing was PBMCs. The TCR originated in a woman under 30 in good health and CMV-seronegative. The rearrangement links TRBV19 to TRBJ1-2, with D tentatively TRBD1 (5 bases). CDR3 sequence (DNA): TGTGCCAGTAGTATAGGGGGGGATGGCTACACCTTC. Translating gives CASSIGGDGYTF.